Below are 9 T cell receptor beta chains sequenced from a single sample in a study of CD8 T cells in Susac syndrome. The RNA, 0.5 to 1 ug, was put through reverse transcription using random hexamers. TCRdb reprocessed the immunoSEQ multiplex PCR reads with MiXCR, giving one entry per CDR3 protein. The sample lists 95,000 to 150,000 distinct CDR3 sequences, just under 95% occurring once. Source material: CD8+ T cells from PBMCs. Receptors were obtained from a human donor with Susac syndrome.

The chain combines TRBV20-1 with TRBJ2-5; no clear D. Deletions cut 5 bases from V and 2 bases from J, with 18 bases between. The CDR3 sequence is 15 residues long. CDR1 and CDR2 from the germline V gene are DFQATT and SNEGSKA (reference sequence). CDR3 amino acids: CSACFDSTTQETQYF. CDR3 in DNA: TGCAGTGCTTGCTTCGATTCCACCACACAAGAGACCCAGTACTTC.

The CDR3 loop reads CASSVGQGGRYEQYF. The CDR3 DNA reads as TGTGCCAGCAGCGTAGGGCAGGGGGGAAGGTACGAGCAGTACTTC. The chain is built from TRBV9 and TRBJ2-7, with a weak D call TRBD1 (7 bases). The CDR3 consists of 15 residues. The ends were cut back, 0 bases at V and 4 bases at J, with 14 bases in the middle. Germline CDR1 SGDLS, CDR2 YYNGEE. The whole variable domain, remainder taken from reference TRBV9 and TRBJ2-7, is DSGVTQTPKHLITATGQRVTLRCSPRSGDLSVYWYQQSLDQGLQFLIQYYNGEERAKGNILERFSAQQFPDLHSELNLSSLELGDSALYFCASSVGQGGRYEQYFGPGTRLTVT.

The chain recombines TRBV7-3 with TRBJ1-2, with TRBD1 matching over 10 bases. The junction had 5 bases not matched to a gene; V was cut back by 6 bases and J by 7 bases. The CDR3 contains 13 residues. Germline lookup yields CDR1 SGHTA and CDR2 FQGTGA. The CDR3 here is CASSQGTGAGYTF. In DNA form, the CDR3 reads TGTGCCAGCAGTCAGGGGACAGGGGCTGGCTACACCTTC.

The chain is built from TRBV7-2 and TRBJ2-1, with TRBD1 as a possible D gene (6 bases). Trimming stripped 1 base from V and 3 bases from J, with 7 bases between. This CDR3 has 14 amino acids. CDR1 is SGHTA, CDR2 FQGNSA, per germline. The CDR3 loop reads CASSLGQDYNEQFF. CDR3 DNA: TGTGCCAGCAGCTTAGGACAGGACTACAATGAGCAGTTCTTC.

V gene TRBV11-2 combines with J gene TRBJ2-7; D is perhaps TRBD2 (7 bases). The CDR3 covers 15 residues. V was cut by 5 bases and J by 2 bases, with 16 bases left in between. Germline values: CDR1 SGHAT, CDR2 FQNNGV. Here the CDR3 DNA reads TGTGCCAGCAGCCCACCGGGGGGACACACCTACGAGCAGTACTTC. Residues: CASSPPGGHTYEQYF.

The DNA of the CDR3 is TGTGCCAGCAGCCAAGGTGTGGGACTAGCGGGGATGAATGAGCAGTTCTTC. Its protein product is CASSQGVGLAGMNEQFF. The V gene is TRBV11-2, the J gene TRBJ2-1; 13 bases are a match to TRBD2. The CDR3 covers 17 residues. CDR1 and CDR2 (germline): SGHAT, FQNNGV. V was clipped by 5 bases and J by 7 bases; unmatched bases: 11.

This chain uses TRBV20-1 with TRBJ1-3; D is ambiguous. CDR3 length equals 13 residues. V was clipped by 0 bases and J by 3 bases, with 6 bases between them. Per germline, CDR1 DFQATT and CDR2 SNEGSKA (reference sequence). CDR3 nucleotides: TGCAGTGCTAGAGAGGTCGGTGGAAACACCATATATTTT. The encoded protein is CSAREVGGNTIYF.

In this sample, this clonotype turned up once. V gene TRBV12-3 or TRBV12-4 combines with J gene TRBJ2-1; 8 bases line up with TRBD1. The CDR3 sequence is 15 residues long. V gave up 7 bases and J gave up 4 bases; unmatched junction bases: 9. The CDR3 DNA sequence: TGTGCCAGCACTGGGGGGACAGGTCGGTACAATGAGCAGTTCTTC. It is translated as CASTGGTGRYNEQFF.

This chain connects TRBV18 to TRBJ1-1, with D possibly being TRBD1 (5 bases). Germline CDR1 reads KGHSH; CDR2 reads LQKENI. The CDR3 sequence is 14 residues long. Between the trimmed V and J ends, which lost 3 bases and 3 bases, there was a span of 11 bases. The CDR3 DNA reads TGTGCCAGCTCACCGCAGGGTGTGGACACTGAAGCTTTCTTT. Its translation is CASSPQGVDTEAFF.